The 32 T cell receptor beta chains reported below all come from one sample, sequenced in a study of identical twins' blood T cells. TCRdb re-called the 5' RACE reads with MiXCR, one entry per CDR3 protein. Here the sample spans fewer than 450,000 distinct CDR3 sequences, roughly 31% being singletons. The sequenced sample consisted of PBMCs. The receptors were sampled from a woman aged 18-49 years in good health.

In its sample, this clonotype was seen a few times. The chain joins TRBV29-1 to TRBJ1-2, with 9 bases lining up with TRBD1. Trimming at V came to 8 bases and at J to 7 bases, leaving 14 bases not matched to a gene. The CDR3 is 14 residues long. CDR1 and CDR2 (germline): SQVTM, ANQGSEA. The CDR3 region is CSIGGTGHGFGYTF. The CDR3 DNA reads as TGCAGCATCGGGGGGACAGGGCACGGGTTTGGCTACACCTTC.

Points on this clonotype: This may come from a read error, since a much larger clone is one base off. The chain is built from TRBV28 and TRBJ2-2; D is unclear. Per germline, CDR1 MDHEN and CDR2 SYDVKM. CDR3 length: 13 amino acids. CDR3 sequence (DNA): TGTGCCAGCAGTTTTCGAGGCACCTGGGAGCTGTTTTTT. This sequence encodes CASSFRGTWELFF.

CDR3 bases: TGTGCCAGCAGTTACTCAGGGGGCTACAATGAGCAGTTCTTC. It yields the protein CASSYSGGYNEQFF. J is TRBJ2-1 and V is TRBV12-3 or TRBV12-4; 7 nucleotides match TRBD1. This CDR3 has 14 amino acids. The junction had 3 bases not matched to a gene; V was cut back by 4 bases and J by 3 bases.

The chain joins TRBV4-3 to TRBJ1-3; the match to TRBD1 covers 7 bases. The CDR3 consists of 15 residues. With V trimmed by 3 bases and J by 3 bases, 5 bases remained unmatched. From germline, CDR1 is LGHNA and CDR2 YSLEER. Here the CDR3 DNA reads TGCGCCAGCAGCCAGAGACAGGGAGATGGAAACACCATATATTTT. Amino acids: CASSQRQGDGNTIYF.

This clonotype occurred a few times. This chain uses TRBV29-1 with TRBJ1-1; 9 nucleotides match TRBD1. V lost 6 bases, J lost 4 bases, and 6 bases stayed unmatched. The V gene's germline CDR1 is SQVTM and CDR2 ANQGSEA. The CDR3 is made up of 13 amino acids. Here the CDR3 DNA reads TGCAGCGTGAGGGTACAGGGGGCCACTGAAGCTTTCTTT. Encoded protein: CSVRVQGATEAFF.

The genes are TRBV7-9 and TRBJ1-1, with TRBD1 matching 8 bases. V shed 0 bases, J shed 5 bases, and the junction held 5 bases outside the gene matches. The germline V gene has CDR1 SEHNR and CDR2 FQNEAQ (reference sequence). The CDR3 has 15 residues. The CDR3 sequence: CASSLAQGAVTEAFF. CDR3 DNA sequence: TGTGCCAGCAGCTTAGCGCAGGGGGCAGTGACTGAAGCTTTCTTT.

This clonotype has a handful of counts. The chain employs TRBV27 and TRBJ2-1; D is unclear. The CDR3 is 16 residues long. Germline V CDR1 and CDR2: MNHEY, SMNVEV (reference sequence). Trimming removed 0 bases at V and 7 bases at J, with 16 bases between. The CDR3 here is CASSLSTSQWDNEQFF. CDR3 nucleotide sequence: TGTGCCAGCAGTTTATCGACAAGTCAGTGGGATAATGAGCAGTTCTTC.

V and J are TRBV18 and TRBJ1-2, with D hard to call. This CDR3 has 13 amino acids. Trimming removed 5 bases from V and 5 bases from J, with 12 bases in between. Germline-derived CDR1 and CDR2 are KGHSH and LQKENI. The CDR3 bases are TGTGCCAGCTCATCGCCGAACTTATATGGCTACACCTTC. The encoded protein is CASSSPNLYGYTF.

This clonotype was detected only a few times. V gene TRBV20-1 combines with J gene TRBJ2-2, with D possibly being TRBD1 (5 bases). The CDR3 is 13 amino acids. Trimming stripped 0 bases from V and 5 bases from J, with 7 bases between. From germline, CDR1 is DFQATT and CDR2 SNEGSKA (reference sequence). In DNA form, the CDR3 reads TGCAGTGCTAGAGATAGGACAACCGGGGAGCTGTTTTTT. Residues: CSARDRTTGELFF.

CDR3 bases: TGTGCCAGCAGCTTAGTAGGGGAGGTGACTGAAGCTTTCTTT. The encoded protein is CASSLVGEVTEAFF. The chain couples TRBV7-2 to TRBJ1-1, with D possibly being TRBD1 (5 bases). The germline V gene has CDR1 SGHTA and CDR2 FQGNSA. The CDR3 covers 14 residues. V was clipped by 1 base and J by 5 bases, with 11 bases between them.

The CDR3 bases are TGTGCCAGCAGTTCCCCGGGGGAAGAAAAACTGTTTTTT. It translates to CASSSPGEEKLFF. The rearrangement links TRBV3-1 to TRBJ1-4; possibly TRBD1 for D (5 bases). The CDR3 consists of 13 residues. Germline CDR1 and CDR2: LGHDT and YNNKEL (reference sequence). The germline V and J ends were trimmed by 6 bases and 8 bases, with 13 bases remaining between them.

J is TRBJ2-1 and V is TRBV25-1, with 9 bases identical to TRBD2. The germline V gene has CDR1 MGHDK and CDR2 SYGVNS. Trimming at V came to 4 bases and at J to 6 bases, leaving 4 bases not matched to a gene. The CDR3 is made up of 14 amino acids. CDR3 nucleotide sequence: TGTGCCAGCAGTGTGGTAGCGGGAGTCAATGAGCAGTTCTTC. Translated, it gives CASSVVAGVNEQFF. Full variable domain (remainder filled in from reference TRBV25-1 and TRBJ2-1): EADIYQTPRYLVIGTGKKITLECSQTMGHDKMYWYQQDPGMELHLIHYSYGVNSTEKGDLSSESTVSRIRTEHFPLTLESARPSHTSQYLCASSVVAGVNEQFFGPGTRLTVL.

This clonotype was counted a few times. J is TRBJ1-1 and V is TRBV11-2, with D unclear. Germline CDR1 SGHAT, CDR2 FQNNGV. The CDR3 has 17 amino acids. Trimming removed 0 bases at V and 3 bases at J, with 17 bases between. In nucleotides, the CDR3 is TGTGCCAGCAGCTTAGATCTAAGAGGCCCCACGGACACTGAAGCTTTCTTT. It codes for CASSLDLRGPTDTEAFF.

The genes are TRBV20-1 and TRBJ1-1, with D possibly TRBD1 on 6 matching bases. In germline, CDR1 is DFQATT, CDR2 SNEGSKA (reference sequence). This CDR3 region has 15 residues. V lost 5 bases to trimming and J lost 1 base, with 17 bases between them. The CDR3 region has the DNA TGCAGTGCTCCCTTTGGACAGACACAGAACACTGAAGCTTTCTTT. Translation: CSAPFGQTQNTEAFF.

The chain is built from TRBV7-9 and TRBJ1-2; 8 nucleotides agree with TRBD1. CDR1 is SEHNR, CDR2 FQNEAQ, per germline (reference sequence). The CDR3 has 17 amino acids. V dropped 6 bases and J dropped 0; count of bases not matched to a gene: 12. The CDR3: CASRPKPQGETNYGYTF. CDR3 bases: TGTGCCAGCAGACCAAAACCACAGGGGGAGACTAACTATGGCTACACCTTC.

Concerning this clonotype: With a much larger clone just one base away, this may be a read error. The chain is built from TRBV12-3 or TRBV12-4 and TRBJ1-1; D is possibly TRBD1 (5 bases). Trimming took off 1 base at V and 4 bases at J, with 10 bases between the two ends. The CDR3 consists of 14 residues. The CDR3 DNA is TGTGCCAGCAGTTTAGAGGCAGGGACCACTGAAGCTTTCTTT. This sequence encodes CASSLEAGTTEAFF.

The gene calls are TRBV5-1 and TRBJ2-1, with 8 bases identical to TRBD2. CDR1 and CDR2 (germline): SGHRS, YFSETQ. This CDR3 comprises 15 residues. V dropped 4 bases and J dropped 0; count of bases not matched to a gene: 3. The CDR3 bases are TGCGCCAGCAGCCCGACTAGCGCCTCCTACAATGAGCAGTTCTTC. Its translation is CASSPTSASYNEQFF.

This clonotype was picked up a small number of times. This chain connects TRBV9 to TRBJ1-5, with D possibly TRBD1 on 5 matching bases. V lost 3 bases, J lost 1 base, and 11 bases lay in between. This CDR3 is built from 15 residues. Germline CDR1 reads SGDLS; CDR2 reads YYNGEE. The CDR3, as DNA: TGTGCCAGCAGCGCATTAGGGGTCAGCAATCAGCCCCAGCATTTT. Residues: CASSALGVSNQPQHF.

V gene TRBV7-9 combines with J gene TRBJ2-3; a possible D gene is TRBD2 (5 bases). Per the germline V gene, CDR1 is SEHNR and CDR2 is FQNEAQ (reference sequence). The CDR3 runs to 14 residues. Trimming stripped 5 bases from V and 0 bases from J, with 9 bases between. CDR3 in amino acids: CASSTEGSTDTQYF. CDR3 sequence (DNA): TGTGCCAGCAGCACTGAGGGTAGCACAGATACGCAGTATTTT.

This chain links TRBV5-6 with TRBJ1-1, with TRBD1 as a possible D gene (6 bases). Germline values: CDR1 SGHDT, CDR2 YYEEEE. The ends were cut back, 4 bases at V and 2 bases at J, with 18 bases in the middle. The CDR3 is 16 amino acids. CDR3 in amino acids: CASSRLEQGYNTEAFF. CDR3 in DNA: TGTGCCAGCAGCCGCTTAGAACAGGGATACAACACTGAAGCTTTCTTT.

This clonotype was recorded a few times. V gene TRBV4-3 combines with J gene TRBJ1-6; weak D call: TRBD1 (6 bases). The CDR3 has 16 residues. Trimming removed 3 bases from V and 11 bases from J, with 20 bases in between. Per the germline V gene, CDR1 is LGHNA and CDR2 is YSLEER. CDR3 bases: TGCGCCAGCAGCCATACCTTGGATCGGGGGCACCCACCCCTCCACTTT. This sequence encodes CASSHTLDRGHPPLHF.

This clonotype showed up just a few times. The CDR3 DNA sequence: TGTGCCAGCAGTTACCCGGGACACAGTCACACTGAAGCTTTCTTT. It codes for CASSYPGHSHTEAFF. The V gene is TRBV6-5, the J gene TRBJ1-1, with D possibly TRBD1 on 6 matching bases. The CDR3 length is 15 residues. The V gene lost 2 bases and the J gene lost 3 bases, with 13 bases spanning the gap. CDR1 is MNHEY, CDR2 SVGAGI, per germline.

This chain links TRBV5-6 with TRBJ2-4; possibly TRBD1 for D (5 bases). CDR3 size: 14 residues. Trimming took off 1 base at V and 6 bases at J, with 11 bases between the two ends. Germline V gives CDR1 SGHDT, CDR2 YYEEEE. The CDR3, as DNA: TGTGCCAGCAGCTTGTCTGGGGCTGGAAACATTCAGTACTTC. This translates into CASSLSGAGNIQYF.

This clonotype was counted only a few times. The chain couples TRBV19 to TRBJ1-6; D may be TRBD1 (5 bases). Germline values: CDR1 LNHDA, CDR2 SQIVND (reference sequence). Between the trimmed V and J ends, which lost 2 bases and 14 bases, there was a span of 10 bases. The CDR3 covers 12 residues. The chain's CDR3 is CASSIRGETLHF. CDR3 coding DNA: TGTGCCAGTAGTATACGAGGGGAGACCCTCCACTTT.

The CDR3 DNA is TGCAGCGTTGGAAGGCCCGGAACGGTAGGGCGGATAGATACGCAGTATTTT. Encoded protein: CSVGRPGTVGRIDTQYF. The genes are TRBV29-1 and TRBJ2-3; D uncertain. The germline gives CDR1 SQVTM, CDR2 ANQGSEA. V dropped 4 bases and J dropped 5 bases, with 25 bases sitting between them. There are 17 residues in the CDR3.

This clonotype was counted between two and nine times. V is TRBV28 and J is TRBJ2-5; weak D call: TRBD2 (6 bases). Trimming left V 4 bases short and J 6 bases short, with 9 bases between. CDR1 and CDR2 from the germline V gene are MDHEN and SYDVKM. The CDR3 contains 12 residues. The CDR3 here is CASSSGVKTQYF. The CDR3 DNA reads TGTGCCAGCAGTTCGGGGGTTAAGACCCAGTACTTC.

This clonotype has just a few counts. V and J are TRBV19 and TRBJ2-2; D assignment may be TRBD1 or TRBD2 (5 bases each). CDR1 is LNHDA, CDR2 SQIVND, per germline (reference sequence). The CDR3 is made up of 15 amino acids. Trimming removed 5 bases from V and 6 bases from J, with 16 bases in between. In nucleotides, the CDR3 is TGTGCCAGTAGTGCAGATTTGTGGGGGTCCGGGGAGCTGTTTTTT. Translation: CASSADLWGSGELFF.

The V gene is TRBV10-2, the J gene TRBJ1-4; 9 bases match TRBD1. Looked up from germline, CDR1 is WSHSY and CDR2 is SAAADI. This CDR3 is 13 amino acids long. The trim removed 6 bases at V and 8 bases at J, leaving 4 bases unmatched. In DNA form, the CDR3 reads TGCGCCAGCAGGGACAGGGGCCTCGAAAAACTGTTTTTT. Residues: CASRDRGLEKLFF.

The chain links TRBV29-1 to TRBJ1-2; 10 nucleotides line up with TRBD1. The length of the CDR3 is 15 residues. V lost 7 bases, J lost 6 bases, and 14 bases stayed unmatched. Germline V gene data show CDR1 as SQVTM and CDR2 as ANQGSEA. The CDR3 loop reads CSARRWGQGRDGYTF. The CDR3 DNA follows: TGCAGCGCCAGGAGGTGGGGACAGGGGAGGGATGGCTACACCTTC.

The chain recombines TRBV20-1 with TRBJ1-6; no clear D. Looked up from germline, CDR1 is DFQATT and CDR2 is SNEGSKA (reference sequence). Trimming removed 3 bases from V and 7 bases from J, with 10 bases in between. This CDR3 is built from 13 residues. CDR3 loop: CSASHSRNSPLHF. DNA of the CDR3: TGCAGTGCTAGTCACTCACGAAATTCACCCCTCCACTTT.

A few counts support this clonotype. This chain connects TRBV27 to TRBJ2-2; unclear D gene. This CDR3 comprises 15 residues. CDR1 is MNHEY, CDR2 SMNVEV, per germline (reference sequence). Trimming took 3 bases from V and 9 from J, leaving 17 bases between them. This CDR3 reads CASSFGLLPNRELFF. CDR3 sequence (DNA): TGTGCCAGCAGTTTTGGGCTCTTACCTAATCGGGAGCTGTTTTTT.

This clonotype turned up a few times. This rearrangement joins TRBV5-1 to TRBJ2-1, with TRBD1 as a possible D gene (5 bases). V lost 5 bases to trimming and J lost 4 bases, with 10 bases between them. Germline assignment: CDR1 SGHRS and CDR2 YFSETQ. This CDR3 comprises 13 residues. The CDR3 reads CASSTGAYNEQFF. CDR3 DNA sequence: TGCGCCAGCAGTACAGGAGCATACAATGAGCAGTTCTTC.